The 18 T cell receptor beta chains below all came from one sample that was sequenced in a study of shared clonotypes between healthy human individuals (dated by TCRdb to the early 2020s). Receptor amplification or capture employed the immunoSEQ multiplex PCR assay. What TCRdb holds here is the immuneACCESS table cut down to in-frame rearrangements. Part of the clones is not present; checked against another copy, under half of the missing clones reflect an unresolved V gene, and the others are unexplained. This sample has hundreds of thousands of clones in its table, and approximately 96% of those were observed once. About 0.12% of the sample is taken by the ten largest. CD8 naive samples were CD45RO-negative cells positively selected for CCR7, giving a CD45RA+CCR7+ population that excluded TemRA cells. Sequenced input: naive CD8+ T cells sorted from blood. Explained via the paper, the cell subset or site label denotes: CD45RA+CCR7+. The receptors were sampled from a woman aged 25 to 45 in good health.

This chain links TRBV5-6 with TRBJ2-5; D might be TRBD1 or TRBD2, each matching 5 bases. V was shortened by 1 base and J by 1 base, with 14 bases between the two germline ends. The germline V gene has CDR1 SGHDT and CDR2 YYEEEE. The CDR3 runs 16 residues. The CDR3 is CASSLKVDSGQETQYF. CDR3 coding DNA: TGTGCCAGCAGCTTGAAGGTTGACAGCGGCCAAGAGACCCAGTACTTC.

The chain carries TRBV11-3 and TRBJ2-7; TRBD1 matches 7 bases. Unmatched junction bases numbered 5, after V lost 1 base and J lost 5 bases. This CDR3 spans 14 amino acids. Germline-derived CDR1 and CDR2 are SGHNT and YENEEA. The CDR3 sequence is CASSLGTGIHEQYF. CDR3 coding DNA: TGTGCCAGCAGCTTAGGGACAGGTATCCACGAGCAGTACTTC.

The V call is TRBV10-1, the J call TRBJ2-5, with a possible D match to TRBD2 (5 bases). This CDR3 region has 13 residues. Germline V CDR1 and CDR2: WNHNN, SYGVQD (reference sequence). Trimming pared 9 bases from V and 11 bases from J, leaving 22 bases between. The CDR3 DNA reads as TGCGCCAGTTCCCCAGGCATCGCTGGGGAGCAGTACTTC. The encoded protein is CASSPGIAGEQYF.

DNA of the CDR3: TGTGCCAGCAGTTCCACCCTAGAACAATGGGGAGGGGTTTATGGCTACACCTTC. Its protein is CASSSTLEQWGGVYGYTF. The chain carries TRBV28 and TRBJ1-2, with D perhaps TRBD1 (5 bases). CDR3 length equals 18 residues. V was pared by 4 bases and J by 5 bases, with 26 bases between. Germline CDR1 is MDHEN and CDR2 is SYDVKM.

The CDR3 is CASSLERGADPDYEQYF. In DNA, the CDR3 is TGTGCCAGCAGCTTAGAGAGAGGGGCGGACCCCGACTACGAGCAGTACTTC. This rearrangement joins TRBV7-8 to TRBJ2-7, with D tentatively TRBD1 or TRBD2 (5 bases each). The CDR3 runs to 17 residues. Germline assignment: CDR1 SGHVS and CDR2 FQNEAQ. The V and J ends lost 1 base and 3 bases respectively, with 19 bases between them.

This chain links TRBV27 with TRBJ1-1, with unresolved D. Trimming took 5 bases from V and 1 from J, leaving 11 bases between them. Germline V gene data show CDR1 as MNHEY and CDR2 as SMNVEV (reference sequence). This CDR3 comprises 14 residues. CDR3 sequence reads: CASSGDPGNTEAFF. The CDR3 nucleotides read TGTGCCAGCAGTGGGGATCCGGGGAACACTGAAGCTTTCTTT.

The CDR3 sequence is CASRDSSYNEKLFF. Written as DNA, the CDR3 is TGTGCCAGCCGGGACAGCTCTTATAATGAAAAACTGTTTTTT. The chain is built from TRBV28 and TRBJ1-4, with TRBD1 matching 7 bases. V trimming: 8 bases; J trimming: 4 bases; junction bases outside the gene matches: 7. This CDR3 spans 14 amino acids. Germline V lookup: CDR1 MDHEN, CDR2 SYDVKM.

Here the CDR3 reads CASSYRQGGEQFF. The CDR3 coding sequence is TGTGCCAGCAGCTATCGACAGGGAGGTGAGCAGTTCTTC. The gene calls are TRBV11-2 and TRBJ2-1, with D perhaps TRBD1 (7 bases). Trimming stripped 4 bases from V and 9 bases from J, with 13 bases between. Germline V lookup: CDR1 SGHAT, CDR2 FQNNGV. CDR3 length equals 13 residues. Full variable domain (remainder filled in from reference TRBV11-2 and TRBJ2-1): EAGVAQSPRYKIIEKRQSVAFWCNPISGHATLYWYQQILGQGPKLLIQFQNNGVVDDSQLPKDRFSAERLKGVDSTLKIQPAKLEDSAVYLCASSYRQGGEQFFGPGTRLTVL.

The chain combines TRBV7-3 with TRBJ2-1; 9 bases are a match to TRBD1. The CDR3 extends over 16 amino acids. V dropped 1 base and J dropped 4; count of bases not matched to a gene: 5. In germline, CDR1 is SGHTA, CDR2 FQGTGA. The chain's CDR3 is CASSLIGTGSYNEQFF. The CDR3 region has the DNA TGTGCCAGCAGCTTAATAGGGACAGGGTCATACAATGAGCAGTTCTTC.

The CDR3 sequence: CASSTHGRRTNTGELFF. For the CDR3, the DNA is TGTGCCAGCAGCACTCACGGGAGACGGACGAACACCGGGGAGCTGTTTTTT. This chain joins TRBV21-1 and TRBJ2-2; the D call in the table, TRBD2, was not verified against the DNA. TRBV21-1 is tagged as a pseudogene. The CDR3 extends over 17 amino acids.

V and J are TRBV5-6 and TRBJ2-5, with TRBD1 matching 7 bases. V gave up 1 base and J gave up 5 bases; unmatched junction bases: 5. This CDR3 is 14 amino acids long. The germline V gene has CDR1 SGHDT and CDR2 YYEEEE. The CDR3 bases are TGTGCCAGCAGCTTGAAGGGGGCGTATGAGACCCAGTACTTC. This sequence encodes CASSLKGAYETQYF.

This clone came up a few times. The chain combines TRBV27 with TRBJ1-2; weak D call: TRBD1 (6 bases). V was pared by 5 bases and J by 6 bases, with 10 bases between. This CDR3 comprises 12 residues. CDR1 is MNHEY and CDR2 is SMNVEV in the germline V gene (reference sequence). CDR3 bases: TGTGCCAGCAGTCCGAGGGGGGATGGCTACACCTTC. It yields the protein CASSPRGDGYTF.

The genes are TRBV5-6 and TRBJ2-2, with 11 bases lining up with TRBD2. CDR3 length: 17 amino acids. Looked up from germline, CDR1 is SGHDT and CDR2 is YYEEEE. J lost 4 bases, V lost 1 base, and 6 bases had no gene match. The CDR3 sequence: CASSLFSLAGGTGELFF. CDR3 nucleotide sequence: TGTGCCAGCAGCTTGTTTTCGCTAGCGGGAGGCACCGGGGAGCTGTTTTTT. Looking up the rest from reference TRBV5-6 and TRBJ2-2 gives the full variable domain: DAGVTQSPTHLIKTRGQQVTLRCSPKSGHDTVSWYQQALGQGPQFIFQYYEEEERQRGNFPDRFSGHQFPNYSSELNVNALLLGDSALYLCASSLFSLAGGTGELFFGEGSRLTVL.

In this sample, this clone turned up once. The chain uses TRBV7-9 and TRBJ2-3; 7 bases line up with TRBD1. This CDR3 contains 14 residues. Germline CDR1 reads SEHNR; CDR2 reads FQNEAQ (reference sequence). Germline trimming cut 5 bases from V and 3 bases from J; bases unmatched to any gene: 5. The CDR3 bases are TGTGCCAGCAGCGACAGGGTTGCAACAGATACGCAGTATTTT. Its protein is CASSDRVATDTQYF.

V is TRBV28 and J is TRBJ1-5; D not certain. V dropped 1 base and J dropped 5 bases, with 9 bases sitting between them. Germline V CDR1 and CDR2: MDHEN, SYDVKM. This CDR3 is built from 14 residues. The CDR3 DNA reads as TGTGCCAGCAGTTTATCCCCCGAGGATCAGCCCCAGCATTTT. This gives the protein CASSLSPEDQPQHF.

The CDR3 here is CSAIGPGREVDTEAFF. The CDR3 DNA reads as TGCAGCGCCATCGGGCCAGGGCGAGAGGTGGACACTGAAGCTTTCTTT. The chain carries TRBV29-1 and TRBJ1-1; perhaps TRBD1 as D (5 bases). V was clipped by 7 bases and J by 3 bases, with 24 bases between them. In germline, CDR1 is SQVTM, CDR2 ANQGSEA. CDR3 length equals 16 residues.

The rearrangement links TRBV6-1 to TRBJ1-3, with TRBD1 matching 7 bases. The V gene's germline CDR1 is MNHNS and CDR2 SASEGT. The CDR3 contains 16 residues. J lost 0 bases, V lost 4 bases, and 6 bases had no gene match. The CDR3 is CASSGRQGCSGNTIYF. The CDR3 DNA reads as TGTGCCAGCAGTGGTCGACAGGGTTGCTCTGGAAACACCATATATTTT.

V is TRBV5-4 and J is TRBJ2-5, with D hard to call. This CDR3 is 15 amino acids long. Trimming left V 4 bases short and J 4 bases short, with 17 bases between. Germline loops: CDR1 SGHNT, CDR2 YYREEE (reference sequence). The CDR3 reads CASSHVQDATETQYF. As DNA, the CDR3 is TGTGCCAGCAGCCACGTCCAGGACGCCACAGAGACCCAGTACTTC.